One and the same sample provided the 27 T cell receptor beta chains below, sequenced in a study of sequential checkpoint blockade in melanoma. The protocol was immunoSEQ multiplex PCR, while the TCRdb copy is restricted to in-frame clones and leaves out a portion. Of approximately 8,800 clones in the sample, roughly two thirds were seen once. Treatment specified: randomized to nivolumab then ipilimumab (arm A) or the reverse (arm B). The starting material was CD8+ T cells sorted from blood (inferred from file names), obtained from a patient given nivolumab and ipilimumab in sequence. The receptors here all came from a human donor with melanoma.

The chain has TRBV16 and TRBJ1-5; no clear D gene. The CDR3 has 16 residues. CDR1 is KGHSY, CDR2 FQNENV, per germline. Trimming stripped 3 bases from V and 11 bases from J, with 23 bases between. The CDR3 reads CASSQVGAVGSVAQHF. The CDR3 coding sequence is TGTGCCAGCAGCCAGGTAGGAGCAGTCGGAAGTGTGGCCCAGCATTTT.

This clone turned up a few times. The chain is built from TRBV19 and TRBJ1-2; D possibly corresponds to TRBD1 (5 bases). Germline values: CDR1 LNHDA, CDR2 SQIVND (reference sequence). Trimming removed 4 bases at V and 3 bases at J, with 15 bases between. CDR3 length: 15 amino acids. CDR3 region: CASSTSGDPYYGYTF. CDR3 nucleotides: TGTGCCAGTAGTACTTCGGGGGATCCTTACTATGGCTACACCTTC.

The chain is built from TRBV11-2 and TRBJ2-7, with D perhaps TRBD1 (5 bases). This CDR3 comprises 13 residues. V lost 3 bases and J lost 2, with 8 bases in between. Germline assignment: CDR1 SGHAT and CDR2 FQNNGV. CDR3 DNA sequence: TGTGCCAGCAGCTTTCCAGGGCCCTACGAGCAGTACTTC. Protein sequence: CASSFPGPYEQYF.

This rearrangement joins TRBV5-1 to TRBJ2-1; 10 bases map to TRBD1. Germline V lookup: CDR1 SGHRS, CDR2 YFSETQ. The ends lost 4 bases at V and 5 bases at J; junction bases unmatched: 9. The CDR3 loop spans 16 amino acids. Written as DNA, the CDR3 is TGCGCCAGCAGCGGGGACAGGGGTAGCGAGGACAATGAGCAGTTCTTC. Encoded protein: CASSGDRGSEDNEQFF.

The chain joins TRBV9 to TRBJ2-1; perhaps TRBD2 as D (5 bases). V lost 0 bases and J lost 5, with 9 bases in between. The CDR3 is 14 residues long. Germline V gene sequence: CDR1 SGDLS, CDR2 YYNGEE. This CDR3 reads CASSVGRADNEQFF. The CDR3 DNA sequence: TGTGCCAGCAGCGTAGGGCGGGCCGACAATGAGCAGTTCTTC.

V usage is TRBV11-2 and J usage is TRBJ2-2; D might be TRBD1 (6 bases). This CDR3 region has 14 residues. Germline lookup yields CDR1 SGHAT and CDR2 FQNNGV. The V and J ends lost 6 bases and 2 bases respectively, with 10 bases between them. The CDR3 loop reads CASSRRGNTGELFF. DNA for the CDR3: TGTGCCAGCAGTCGCAGGGGAAACACCGGGGAGCTGTTTTTT. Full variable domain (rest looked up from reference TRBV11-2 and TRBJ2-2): EAGVAQSPRYKIIEKRQSVAFWCNPISGHATLYWYQQILGQGPKLLIQFQNNGVVDDSQLPKDRFSAERLKGVDSTLKIQPAKLEDSAVYLCASSRRGNTGELFFGEGSRLTVL.

Here the CDR3 reads CASSQEYVQHEAFF. The CDR3, as DNA: TGCGCCAGCAGCCAAGAATACGTACAGCATGAAGCTTTCTTT. The chain carries TRBV4-1 and TRBJ1-1, with D unresolved. The CDR3 is made up of 14 amino acids. Germline V gene data show CDR1 as MGHRA and CDR2 as YSYEKL. The V end was cut by 0 bases, the J end by 7 bases, with 12 bases between.

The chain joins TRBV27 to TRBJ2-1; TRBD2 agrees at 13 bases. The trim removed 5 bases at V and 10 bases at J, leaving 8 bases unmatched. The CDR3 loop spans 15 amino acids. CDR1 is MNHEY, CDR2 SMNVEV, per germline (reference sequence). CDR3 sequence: CASSPGTSGINEQFF. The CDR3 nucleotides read TGTGCCAGCAGTCCCGGGACTAGCGGGATCAACGAGCAGTTCTTC.

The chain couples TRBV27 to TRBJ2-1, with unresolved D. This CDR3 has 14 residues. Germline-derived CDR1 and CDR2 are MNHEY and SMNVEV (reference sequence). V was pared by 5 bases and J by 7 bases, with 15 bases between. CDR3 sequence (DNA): TGTGCCAGCAGTAACTTCTTTCAGACAAATGAGCAGTTCTTC. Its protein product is CASSNFFQTNEQFF.

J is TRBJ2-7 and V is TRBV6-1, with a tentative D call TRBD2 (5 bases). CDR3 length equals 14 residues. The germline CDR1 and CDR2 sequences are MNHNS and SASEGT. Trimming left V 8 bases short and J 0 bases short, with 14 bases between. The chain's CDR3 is CASGSLGSSYEQYF. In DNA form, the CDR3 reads TGTGCCAGCGGATCACTAGGGAGCTCCTACGAGCAGTACTTC.

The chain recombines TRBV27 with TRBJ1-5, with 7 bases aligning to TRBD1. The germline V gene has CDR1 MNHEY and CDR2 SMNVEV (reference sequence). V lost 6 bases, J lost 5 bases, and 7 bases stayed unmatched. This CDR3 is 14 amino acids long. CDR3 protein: CASRRTGPYQPQHF. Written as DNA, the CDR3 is TGTGCCAGCAGGCGGACAGGCCCATATCAGCCCCAGCATTTT.

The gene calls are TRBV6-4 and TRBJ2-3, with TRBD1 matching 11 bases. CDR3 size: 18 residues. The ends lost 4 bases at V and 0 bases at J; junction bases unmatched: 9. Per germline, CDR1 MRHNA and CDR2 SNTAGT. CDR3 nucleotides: TGTGCCAGCAGTGCCATCCGGGACAGGGGGGATAGCACAGATACGCAGTATTTT. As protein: CASSAIRDRGDSTDTQYF.

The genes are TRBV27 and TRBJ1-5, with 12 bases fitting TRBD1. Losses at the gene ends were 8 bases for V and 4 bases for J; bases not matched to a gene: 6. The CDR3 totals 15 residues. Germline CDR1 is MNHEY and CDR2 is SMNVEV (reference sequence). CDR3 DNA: TGTGCCAGCCGCCCGGGACAGGGGGCGAATCAGCCCCAGCATTTT. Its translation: CASRPGQGANQPQHF.

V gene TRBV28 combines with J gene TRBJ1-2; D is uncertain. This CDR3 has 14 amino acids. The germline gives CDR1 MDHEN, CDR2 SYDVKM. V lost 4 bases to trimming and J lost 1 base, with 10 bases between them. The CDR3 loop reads CASSSYSNNYGYTF. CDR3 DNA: TGTGCCAGCAGTTCATACAGTAATAACTATGGCTACACCTTC.

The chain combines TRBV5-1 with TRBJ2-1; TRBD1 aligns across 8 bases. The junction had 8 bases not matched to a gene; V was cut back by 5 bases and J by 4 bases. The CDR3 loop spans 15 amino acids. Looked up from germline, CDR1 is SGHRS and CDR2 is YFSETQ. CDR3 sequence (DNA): TGCGCCAGCAGTCTCATCAGGGGGCCATACAATGAGCAGTTCTTC. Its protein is CASSLIRGPYNEQFF.

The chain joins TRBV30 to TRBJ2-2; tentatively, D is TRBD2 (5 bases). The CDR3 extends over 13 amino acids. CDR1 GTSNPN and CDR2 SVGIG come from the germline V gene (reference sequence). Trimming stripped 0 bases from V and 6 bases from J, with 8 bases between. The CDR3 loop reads CAWSVLVPGELFF. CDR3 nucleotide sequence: TGTGCCTGGAGTGTACTAGTCCCCGGGGAGCTGTTTTTT. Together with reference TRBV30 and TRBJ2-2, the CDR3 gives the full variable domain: SQTIHQWPATLVQPVGSPLSLECTVEGTSNPNLYWYRQAAGRGLQLLFYSVGIGQISSEVPQNLSASRPQDRQFILSSKKLLLSDSGFYLCAWSVLVPGELFFGEGSRLTVL.

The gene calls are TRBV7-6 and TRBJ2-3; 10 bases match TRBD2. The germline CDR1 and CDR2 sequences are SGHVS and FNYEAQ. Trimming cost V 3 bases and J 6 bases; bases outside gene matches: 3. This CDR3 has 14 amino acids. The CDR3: CASSLLAGDDTQYF. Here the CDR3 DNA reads TGTGCCAGCAGCTTGCTAGCGGGGGACGATACGCAGTATTTT.

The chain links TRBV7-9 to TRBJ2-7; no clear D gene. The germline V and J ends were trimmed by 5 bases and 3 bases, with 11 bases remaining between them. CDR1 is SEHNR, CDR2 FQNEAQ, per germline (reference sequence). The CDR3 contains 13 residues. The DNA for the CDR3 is TGTGCCAGCAGCACATGGCCGGGCTACGAGCAGTACTTC. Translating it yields CASSTWPGYEQYF.

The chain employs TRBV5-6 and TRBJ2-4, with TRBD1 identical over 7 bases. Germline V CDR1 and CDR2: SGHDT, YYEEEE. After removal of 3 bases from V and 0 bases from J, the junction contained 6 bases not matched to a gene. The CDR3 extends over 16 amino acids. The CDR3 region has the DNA TGTGCCAGCAGCTCCGCCGGACAGGTAGCCAAAAACATTCAGTACTTC. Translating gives CASSSAGQVAKNIQYF.

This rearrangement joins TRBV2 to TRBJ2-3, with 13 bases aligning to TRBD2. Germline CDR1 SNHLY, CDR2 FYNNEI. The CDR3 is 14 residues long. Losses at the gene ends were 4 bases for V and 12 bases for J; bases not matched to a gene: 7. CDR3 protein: CASSAGLAGDLQYF. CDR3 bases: TGTGCCAGCAGTGCAGGACTAGCGGGGGACCTCCAGTATTTT.

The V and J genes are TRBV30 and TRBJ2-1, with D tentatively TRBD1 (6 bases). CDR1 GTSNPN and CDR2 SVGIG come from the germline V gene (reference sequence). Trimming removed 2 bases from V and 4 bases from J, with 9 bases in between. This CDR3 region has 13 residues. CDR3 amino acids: CAWSLTGYNEQFF. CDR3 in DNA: TGTGCCTGGAGTCTAACAGGGTACAATGAGCAGTTCTTC.

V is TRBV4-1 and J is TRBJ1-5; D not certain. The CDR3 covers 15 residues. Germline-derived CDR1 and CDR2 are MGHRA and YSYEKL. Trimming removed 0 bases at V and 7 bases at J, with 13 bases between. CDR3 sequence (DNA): TGCGCCAGCAGCCAAGACCACTCAGAGGGCCAGCCCCAGCATTTT. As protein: CASSQDHSEGQPQHF.

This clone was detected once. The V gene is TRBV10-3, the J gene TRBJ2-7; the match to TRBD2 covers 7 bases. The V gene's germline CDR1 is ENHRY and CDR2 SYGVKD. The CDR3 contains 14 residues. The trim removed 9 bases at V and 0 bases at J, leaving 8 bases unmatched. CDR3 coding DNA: TGTGCCATGGCCCAGCGGGGAGACTCCTACGAGCAGTACTTC. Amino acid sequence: CAMAQRGDSYEQYF.

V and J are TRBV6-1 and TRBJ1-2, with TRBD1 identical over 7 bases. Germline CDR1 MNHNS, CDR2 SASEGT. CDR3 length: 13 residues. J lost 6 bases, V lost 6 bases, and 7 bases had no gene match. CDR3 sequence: CASRTGTVHGYTF. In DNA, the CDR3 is TGTGCCAGCAGGACCGGGACAGTACATGGCTACACCTTC.

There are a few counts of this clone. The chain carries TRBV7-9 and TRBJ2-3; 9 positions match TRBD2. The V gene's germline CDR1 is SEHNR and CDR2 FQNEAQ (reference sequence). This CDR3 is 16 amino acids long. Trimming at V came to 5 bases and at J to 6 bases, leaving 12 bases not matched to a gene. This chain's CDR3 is CASSQDLRGGPDTQYF. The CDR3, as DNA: TGTGCCAGCAGCCAAGATCTGCGGGGGGGCCCCGATACGCAGTATTTT.

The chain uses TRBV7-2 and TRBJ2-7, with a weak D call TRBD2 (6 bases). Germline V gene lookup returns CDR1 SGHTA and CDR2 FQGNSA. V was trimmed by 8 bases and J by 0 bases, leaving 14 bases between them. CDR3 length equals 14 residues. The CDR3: CASSGDSSSYEQYF. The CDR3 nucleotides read TGTGCCAGCTCCGGGGACTCGAGCTCCTACGAGCAGTACTTC.

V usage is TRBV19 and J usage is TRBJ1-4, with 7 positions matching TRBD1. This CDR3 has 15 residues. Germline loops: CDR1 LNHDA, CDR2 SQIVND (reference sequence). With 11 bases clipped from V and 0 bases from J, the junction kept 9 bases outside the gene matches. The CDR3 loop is CASKGAFATNEKLFF. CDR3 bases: TGTGCCTCAAAGGGGGCATTCGCAACTAATGAAAAACTGTTTTTT.